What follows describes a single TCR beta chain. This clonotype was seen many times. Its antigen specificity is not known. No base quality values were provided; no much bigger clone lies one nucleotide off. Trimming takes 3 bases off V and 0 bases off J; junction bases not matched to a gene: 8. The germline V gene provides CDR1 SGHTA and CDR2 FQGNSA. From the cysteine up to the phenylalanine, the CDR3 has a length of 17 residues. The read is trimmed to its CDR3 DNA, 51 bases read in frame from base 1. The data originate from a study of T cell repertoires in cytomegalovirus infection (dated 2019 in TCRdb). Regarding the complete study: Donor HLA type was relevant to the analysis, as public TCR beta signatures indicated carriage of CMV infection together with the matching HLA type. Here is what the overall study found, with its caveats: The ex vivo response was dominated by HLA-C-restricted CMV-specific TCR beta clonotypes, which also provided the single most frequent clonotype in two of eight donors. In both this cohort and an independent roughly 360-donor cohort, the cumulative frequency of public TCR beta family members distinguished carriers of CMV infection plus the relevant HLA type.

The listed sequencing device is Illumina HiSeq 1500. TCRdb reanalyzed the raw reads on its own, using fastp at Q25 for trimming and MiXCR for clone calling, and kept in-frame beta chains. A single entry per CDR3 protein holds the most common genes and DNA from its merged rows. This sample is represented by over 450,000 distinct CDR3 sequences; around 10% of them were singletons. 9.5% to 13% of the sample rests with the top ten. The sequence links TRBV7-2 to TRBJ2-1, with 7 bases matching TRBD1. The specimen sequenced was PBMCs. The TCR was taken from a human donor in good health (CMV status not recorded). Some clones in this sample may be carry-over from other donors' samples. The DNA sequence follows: TGTGCCAGCAGCTTGTGGGACAGCCCTCGCTCCTACAATGAGCAGTTCTTC. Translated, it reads CASSLWDSPRSYNEQFF.